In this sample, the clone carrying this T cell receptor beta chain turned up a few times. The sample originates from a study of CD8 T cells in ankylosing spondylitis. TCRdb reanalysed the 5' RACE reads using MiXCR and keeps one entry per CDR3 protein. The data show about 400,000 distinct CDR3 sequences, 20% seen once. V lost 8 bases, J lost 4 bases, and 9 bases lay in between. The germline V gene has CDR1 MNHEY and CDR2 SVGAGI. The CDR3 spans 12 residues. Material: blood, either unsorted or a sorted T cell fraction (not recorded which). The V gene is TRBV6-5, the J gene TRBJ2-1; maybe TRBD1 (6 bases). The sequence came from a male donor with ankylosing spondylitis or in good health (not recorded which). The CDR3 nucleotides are TGTGCCAGCGGGACATTTTACAATGAGCAGTTCTTC. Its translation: CASGTFYNEQFF.